This TCR beta chain was found in a study of blood T cell repertoires in COVID-19. The overall study: Spain, Italy and the United States supplied samples that represented acute and convalescent COVID-19.

In the study's own analysis: Amplification with reference gene primers provided the estimates of nucleated cell counts. Produced via immunoSEQ multiplex PCR; TCRdb's table is partial and in-frame only. That table is the source of V, J and clone size, and D and trimming were worked out from the DNA. The profile shows around 40,000 clones, more than 85% of them singletons. The CDR3 totals 15 residues. V was shortened by 5 bases and J by 2 bases, with 15 bases between the two germline ends. The germline V gene has CDR1 SGHVS and CDR2 FQNEAQ. Sample: peripheral blood. The source of this sequence is a woman of 80 years or more with acute or convalescent COVID-19. V is TRBV7-8 and J is TRBJ2-5, with D perhaps TRBD2 (5 bases). CDR3 amino acids: CASSRARGPQETQYF. CDR3 bases: TGTGCCAGCAGCCGAGCCCGAGGGCCTCAAGAGACCCAGTACTTC.